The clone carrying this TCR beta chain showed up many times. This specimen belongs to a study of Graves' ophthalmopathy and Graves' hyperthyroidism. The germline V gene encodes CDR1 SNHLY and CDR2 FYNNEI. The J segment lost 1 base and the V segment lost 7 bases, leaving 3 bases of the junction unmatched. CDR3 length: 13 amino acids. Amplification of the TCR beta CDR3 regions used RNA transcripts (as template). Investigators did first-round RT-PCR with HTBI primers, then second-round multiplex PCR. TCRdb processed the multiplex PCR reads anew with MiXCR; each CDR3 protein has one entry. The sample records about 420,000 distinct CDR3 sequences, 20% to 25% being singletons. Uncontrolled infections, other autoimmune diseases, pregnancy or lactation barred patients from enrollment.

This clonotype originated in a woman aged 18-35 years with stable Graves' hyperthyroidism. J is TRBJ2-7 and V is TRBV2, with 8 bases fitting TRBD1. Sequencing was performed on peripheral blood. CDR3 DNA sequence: TGTGCCAGCACGGACAGGGCGTCCTACGAGCAGTACTTC. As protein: CASTDRASYEQYF.